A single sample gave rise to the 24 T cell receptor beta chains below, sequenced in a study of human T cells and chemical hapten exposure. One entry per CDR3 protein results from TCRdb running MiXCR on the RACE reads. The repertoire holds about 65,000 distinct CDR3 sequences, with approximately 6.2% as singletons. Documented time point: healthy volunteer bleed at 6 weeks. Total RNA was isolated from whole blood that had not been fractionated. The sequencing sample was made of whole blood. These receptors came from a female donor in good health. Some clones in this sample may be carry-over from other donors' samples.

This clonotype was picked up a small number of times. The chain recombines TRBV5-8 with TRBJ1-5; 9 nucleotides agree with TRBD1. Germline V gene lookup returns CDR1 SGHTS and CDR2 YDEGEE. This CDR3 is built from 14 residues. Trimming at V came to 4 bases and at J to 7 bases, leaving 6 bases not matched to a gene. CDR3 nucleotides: TGTGCCAGCAGCCGGACAGGGGAATGGCAGCCCCAGCATTTT. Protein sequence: CASSRTGEWQPQHF.

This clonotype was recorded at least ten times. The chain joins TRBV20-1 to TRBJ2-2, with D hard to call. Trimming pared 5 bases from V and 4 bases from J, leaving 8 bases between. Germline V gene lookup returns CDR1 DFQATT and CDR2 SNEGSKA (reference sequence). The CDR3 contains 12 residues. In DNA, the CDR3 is TGCAGTGCTGTAGTCACCACCGGGGAGCTGTTTTTT. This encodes CSAVVTTGELFF.

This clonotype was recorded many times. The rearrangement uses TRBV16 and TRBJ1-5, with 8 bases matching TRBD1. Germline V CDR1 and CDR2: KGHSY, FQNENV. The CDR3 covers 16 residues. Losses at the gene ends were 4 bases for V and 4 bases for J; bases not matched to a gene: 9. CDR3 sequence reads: CASSPQTGVGNQPQHF. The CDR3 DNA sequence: TGTGCCAGCAGCCCTCAGACAGGGGTAGGGAATCAGCCCCAGCATTTT.

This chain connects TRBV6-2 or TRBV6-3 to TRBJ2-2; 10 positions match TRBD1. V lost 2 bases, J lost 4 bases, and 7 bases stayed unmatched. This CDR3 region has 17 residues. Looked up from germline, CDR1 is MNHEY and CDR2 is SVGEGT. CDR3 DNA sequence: TGTGCCAGCAGTTACCCCGGGACAGGGGAGGTCACCGGGGAGCTGTTTTTT. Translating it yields CASSYPGTGEVTGELFF.

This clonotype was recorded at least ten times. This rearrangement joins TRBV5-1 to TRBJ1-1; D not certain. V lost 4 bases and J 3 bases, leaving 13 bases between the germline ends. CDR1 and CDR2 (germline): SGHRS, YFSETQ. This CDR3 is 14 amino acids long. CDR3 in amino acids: CASSLKTTDTEAFF. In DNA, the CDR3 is TGCGCCAGCAGCCTCAAAACCACGGACACTGAAGCTTTCTTT.

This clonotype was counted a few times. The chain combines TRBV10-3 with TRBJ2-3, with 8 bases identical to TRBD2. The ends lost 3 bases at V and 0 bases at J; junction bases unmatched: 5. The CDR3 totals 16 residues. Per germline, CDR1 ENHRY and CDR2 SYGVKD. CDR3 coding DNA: TGTGCCATCAGTGAACCGACTAGCGTCAGCACAGATACGCAGTATTTT. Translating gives CAISEPTSVSTDTQYF.

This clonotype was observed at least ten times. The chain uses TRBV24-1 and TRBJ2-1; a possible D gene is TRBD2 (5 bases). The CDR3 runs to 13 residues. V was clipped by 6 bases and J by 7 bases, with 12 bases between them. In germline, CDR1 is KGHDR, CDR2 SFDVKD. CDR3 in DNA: TGTGCCACCAGTTCCGGGATAGGGAATGAGCAGTTCTTC. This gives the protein CATSSGIGNEQFF.

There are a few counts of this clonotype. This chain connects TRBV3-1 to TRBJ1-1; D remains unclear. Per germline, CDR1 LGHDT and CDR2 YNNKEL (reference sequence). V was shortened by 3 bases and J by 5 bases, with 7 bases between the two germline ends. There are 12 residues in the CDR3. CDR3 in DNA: TGTGCCAGCAGCCAGGTACAGACTGAAGCTTTCTTT. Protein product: CASSQVQTEAFF.

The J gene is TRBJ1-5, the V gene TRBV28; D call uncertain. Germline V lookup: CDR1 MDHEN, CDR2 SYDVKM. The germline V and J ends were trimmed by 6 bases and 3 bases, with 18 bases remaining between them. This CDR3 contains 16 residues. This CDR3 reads CASRRALPGNNQPQHF. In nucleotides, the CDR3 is TGTGCCAGCAGGCGGGCCCTCCCTGGGAACAATCAGCCCCAGCATTTT. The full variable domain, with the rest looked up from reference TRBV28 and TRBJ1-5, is DVKVTQSSRYLVKRTGEKVFLECVQDMDHENMFWYRQDPGLGLRLIYFSYDVKMKEKGDIPEGYSVSREKKERFSLILESASTNQTSMYLCASRRALPGNNQPQHFGDGTRLSIL.

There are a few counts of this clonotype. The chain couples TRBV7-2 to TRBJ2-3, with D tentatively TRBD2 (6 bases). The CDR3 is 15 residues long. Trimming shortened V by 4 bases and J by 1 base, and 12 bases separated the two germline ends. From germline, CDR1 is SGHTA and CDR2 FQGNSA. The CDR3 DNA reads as TGTGCCAGCAGCTCCCTGGAGGGTGGCACAGATACGCAGTATTTT. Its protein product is CASSSLEGGTDTQYF.

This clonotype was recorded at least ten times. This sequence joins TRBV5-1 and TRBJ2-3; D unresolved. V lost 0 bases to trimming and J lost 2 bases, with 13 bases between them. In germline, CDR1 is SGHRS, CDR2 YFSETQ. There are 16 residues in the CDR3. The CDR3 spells CASSLVSTHITDTQYF. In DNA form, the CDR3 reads TGCGCCAGCAGCTTGGTCTCTACACACATCACAGATACGCAGTATTTT.

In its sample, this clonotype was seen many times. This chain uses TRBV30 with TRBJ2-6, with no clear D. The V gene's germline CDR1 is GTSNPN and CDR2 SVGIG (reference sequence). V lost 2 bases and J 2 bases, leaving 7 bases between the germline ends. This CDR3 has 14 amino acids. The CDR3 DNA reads TGTGCCTGGAGTATGGGTCCTGGGGCCAACGTCCTGACTTTC. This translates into CAWSMGPGANVLTF.

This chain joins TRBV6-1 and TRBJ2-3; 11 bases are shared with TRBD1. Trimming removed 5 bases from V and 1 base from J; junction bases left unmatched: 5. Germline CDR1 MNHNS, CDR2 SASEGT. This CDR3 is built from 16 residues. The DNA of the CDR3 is TGTGCCAGCAGTCCCCTGGGACAGGGGGGCACAGATACGCAGTATTTT. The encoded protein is CASSPLGQGGTDTQYF.

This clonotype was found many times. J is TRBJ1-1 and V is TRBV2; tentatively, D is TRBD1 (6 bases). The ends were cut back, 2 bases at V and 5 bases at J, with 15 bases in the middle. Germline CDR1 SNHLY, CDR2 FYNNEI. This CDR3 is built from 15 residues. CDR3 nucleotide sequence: TGTGCCAGCAGTGAACAAGGGACAACGGGGACTGAAGCTTTCTTT. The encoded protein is CASSEQGTTGTEAFF.

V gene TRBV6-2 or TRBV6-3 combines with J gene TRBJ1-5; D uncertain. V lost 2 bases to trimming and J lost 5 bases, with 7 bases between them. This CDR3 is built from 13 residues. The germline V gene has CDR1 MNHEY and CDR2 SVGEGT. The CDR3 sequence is CASSYESHQPQHF. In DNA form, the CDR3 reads TGTGCCAGCAGTTACGAGAGTCATCAGCCCCAGCATTTT.

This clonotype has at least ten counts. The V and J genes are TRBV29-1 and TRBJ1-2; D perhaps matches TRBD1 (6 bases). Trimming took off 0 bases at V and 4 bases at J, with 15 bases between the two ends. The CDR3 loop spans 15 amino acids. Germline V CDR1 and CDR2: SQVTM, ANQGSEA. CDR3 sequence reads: CSVEEGGAVSYGYTF. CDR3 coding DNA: TGCAGCGTTGAAGAAGGGGGGGCGGTAAGCTATGGCTACACCTTC.

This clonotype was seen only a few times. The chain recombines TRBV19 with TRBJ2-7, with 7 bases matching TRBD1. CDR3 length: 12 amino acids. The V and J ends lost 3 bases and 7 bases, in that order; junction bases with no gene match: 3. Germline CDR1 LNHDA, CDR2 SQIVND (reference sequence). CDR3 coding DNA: TGTGCCAGTAGTATCCAGGGGGAAGAGCAGTACTTC. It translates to CASSIQGEEQYF.

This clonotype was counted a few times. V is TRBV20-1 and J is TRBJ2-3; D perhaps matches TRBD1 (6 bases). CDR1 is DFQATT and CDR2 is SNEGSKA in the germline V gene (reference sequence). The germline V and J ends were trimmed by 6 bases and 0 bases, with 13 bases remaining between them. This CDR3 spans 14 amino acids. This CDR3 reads CSAQGGASTDTQYF. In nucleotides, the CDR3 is TGCAGTGCCCAAGGGGGAGCTAGCACAGATACGCAGTATTTT.

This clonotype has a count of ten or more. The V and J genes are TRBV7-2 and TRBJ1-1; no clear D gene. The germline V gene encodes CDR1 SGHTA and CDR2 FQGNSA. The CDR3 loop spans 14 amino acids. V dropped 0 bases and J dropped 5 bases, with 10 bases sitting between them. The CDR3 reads CASSLAGLVTEAFF. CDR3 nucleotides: TGTGCCAGCAGCTTAGCAGGGTTGGTGACTGAAGCTTTCTTT.

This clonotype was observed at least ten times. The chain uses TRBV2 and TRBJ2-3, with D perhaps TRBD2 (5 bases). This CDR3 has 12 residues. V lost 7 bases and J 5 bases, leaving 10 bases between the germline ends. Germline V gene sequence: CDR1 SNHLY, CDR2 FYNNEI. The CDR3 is CASKLEVDTQYF. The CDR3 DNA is TGTGCCAGCAAGCTGGAGGTAGATACGCAGTATTTT.

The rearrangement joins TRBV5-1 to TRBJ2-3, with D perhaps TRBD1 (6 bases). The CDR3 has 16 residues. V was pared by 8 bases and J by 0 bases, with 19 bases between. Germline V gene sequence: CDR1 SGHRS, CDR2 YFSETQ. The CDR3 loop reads CARSSGHRASTDTQYF. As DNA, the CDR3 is TGCGCCAGAAGCAGCGGACACAGGGCTAGCACAGATACGCAGTATTTT.

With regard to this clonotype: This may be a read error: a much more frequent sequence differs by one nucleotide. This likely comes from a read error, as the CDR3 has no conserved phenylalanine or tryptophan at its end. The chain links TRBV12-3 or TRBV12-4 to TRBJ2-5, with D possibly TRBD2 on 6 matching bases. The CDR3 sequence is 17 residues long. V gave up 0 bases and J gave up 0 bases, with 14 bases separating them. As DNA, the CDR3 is TGTGCCAGCAGTTTAGCGAAGTTAGGACTAAACCAAGAGACCCAGTACCTC. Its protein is CASSLAKLGLNQETQYL.

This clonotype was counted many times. The CDR3 loop reads CSVPSKAGPSYEQYF. The CDR3 DNA reads TGCAGCGTTCCCTCGAAGGCAGGGCCGTCCTACGAGCAGTACTTC. The genes are TRBV29-1 and TRBJ2-7, with D possibly being TRBD1 (5 bases). This CDR3 spans 15 amino acids. Trimming stripped 5 bases from V and 1 base from J, with 18 bases between. Germline V gives CDR1 SQVTM, CDR2 ANQGSEA.

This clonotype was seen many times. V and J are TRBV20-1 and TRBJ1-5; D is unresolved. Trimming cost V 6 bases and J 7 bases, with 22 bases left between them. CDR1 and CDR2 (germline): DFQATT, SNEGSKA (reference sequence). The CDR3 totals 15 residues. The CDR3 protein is CSAIQEFRIEQPQHF. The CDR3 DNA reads TGCAGTGCCATACAAGAGTTCCGAATAGAGCAGCCCCAGCATTTT.